The next 15 T cell receptor beta chains were all read from a single sample in a study of T cell responses to AZD1222 COVID-19 vaccine. Clones were sequenced by immunoSEQ multiplex PCR, and TCRdb holds only the in-frame ones, with some missing. The table shows 150,000 to 180,000 clones, with approximately 87% occurring only once. The source material was peripheral blood, sampled 28 days after the second AZD1222 dose. Receptors originate from an adult who received the AZD1222 COVID-19 vaccine.

The rearrangement joins TRBV5-1 to TRBJ2-1, with TRBD1 matching over 11 bases. V lost 2 bases to trimming and J lost 5 bases; unmatched junction nucleotides: 3. The CDR3 covers 15 residues. The V gene's germline CDR1 is SGHRS and CDR2 YFSETQ. CDR3 region: CASSFGTGGNNEQFF. The CDR3 DNA reads as TGCGCCAGCAGCTTCGGGACAGGGGGTAACAATGAGCAGTTCTTC.

This clone was picked up one time. V gene TRBV6-5 combines with J gene TRBJ1-2, with D hard to call. CDR1 MNHEY and CDR2 SVGAGI come from the germline V gene. V was pared by 0 bases and J by 5 bases, with 16 bases between. CDR3 length: 16 residues. The CDR3 here is CASSYSAVGVTYGYTF. In DNA, the CDR3 is TGTGCCAGCAGTTACTCCGCGGTTGGGGTAACTTATGGCTACACCTTC.

The V gene is TRBV7-2, the J gene TRBJ2-1; 12 bases map to TRBD2. Germline trimming cut 2 bases from V and 5 bases from J; bases unmatched to any gene: 4. Germline V gives CDR1 SGHTA, CDR2 FQGNSA. The CDR3 runs to 16 residues. DNA for the CDR3: TGTGCCAGCAGCTTATCTCTAGCGGGAGGGAACAATGAGCAGTTCTTC. Translating it yields CASSLSLAGGNNEQFF.

This rearrangement joins TRBV29-1 to TRBJ1-1; TRBD1 aligns across 8 bases. Germline trimming cut 4 bases from V and 1 base from J; bases unmatched to any gene: 14. Germline-derived CDR1 and CDR2 are SQVTM and ANQGSEA. CDR3 length: 17 amino acids. CDR3 sequence: CSVANRGWMNRNTEAFF. The CDR3 region has the DNA TGCAGCGTTGCCAACAGGGGGTGGATGAATCGGAACACTGAAGCTTTCTTT.

This clone has a single count. The CDR3 is CASAADNYGYTF. In DNA, the CDR3 is TGTGCTAGTGCCGCGGACAACTATGGCTACACCTTC. The chain uses TRBV12-5 and TRBJ1-2; no firm D call. The V and J ends lost 7 bases and 2 bases respectively, with 8 bases between them. This CDR3 is 12 amino acids long. Per the germline V gene, CDR1 is LGHNT and CDR2 is FRNRAP.

The CDR3 spells CASQDRAGYGYTF. In DNA, the CDR3 is TGTGCCAGCCAGGACAGGGCCGGGTATGGCTACACCTTC. The chain has TRBV12-3 or TRBV12-4 and TRBJ1-2; 8 nucleotides align to TRBD1. The junction had 7 bases not matched to a gene; V was cut back by 8 bases and J by 5 bases. This CDR3 is 13 amino acids long.

The chain carries TRBV7-2 and TRBJ2-1; D ambiguous. Germline V lookup: CDR1 SGHTA, CDR2 FQGNSA. This CDR3 is built from 15 residues. Trimming pared 5 bases from V and 0 bases from J, leaving 11 bases between. In DNA form, the CDR3 reads TGTGCCAGCAGCCTCCAGCTACTCTCCTACAATGAGCAGTTCTTC. It is translated as CASSLQLLSYNEQFF. The full variable domain, its missing parts supplied by reference TRBV7-2 and TRBJ2-1, is GAGVSQSPSNKVTEKGKDVELRCDPISGHTALYWYRQSLGQGLEFLIYFQGNSAPDKSGLPSDRFSAERTGGSVSTLTIQRTQQEDSAVYLCASSLQLLSYNEQFFGPGTRLTVL.

V usage is TRBV2 and J usage is TRBJ2-5; 11 bases are shared with TRBD2. J was trimmed by 5 bases and V by 5 bases; bases with no gene match: 7. The CDR3 covers 15 residues. Germline-derived CDR1 and CDR2 are SNHLY and FYNNEI. The CDR3 sequence is CASSWSSGRSETQYF. The CDR3 DNA sequence: TGTGCCAGCAGTTGGTCTAGCGGGAGGTCGGAGACCCAGTACTTC.

The V and J genes are TRBV2 and TRBJ1-1; D gene uncertain. The CDR3 spans 15 residues. The V end was cut by 3 bases, the J end by 1 base, with 12 bases between. Looked up from germline, CDR1 is SNHLY and CDR2 is FYNNEI. The CDR3 reads CASSEAGMANTEAFF. DNA of the CDR3: TGTGCCAGCAGTGAGGCTGGGATGGCGAACACTGAAGCTTTCTTT.

The chain carries TRBV19 and TRBJ1-2; 8 positions match TRBD1. CDR3 length equals 13 residues. CDR1 is LNHDA and CDR2 is SQIVND in the germline V gene (reference sequence). Germline trimming cut 5 bases from V and 3 bases from J; bases unmatched to any gene: 2. The CDR3 nucleotides are TGTGCCAGTAGTCCGACAGGGGACTATGGCTACACCTTC. Protein sequence: CASSPTGDYGYTF.

The chain is built from TRBV30 and TRBJ1-1, with D uncertain. The V and J ends lost 1 base and 1 base respectively, with 10 bases between them. CDR1 is GTSNPN and CDR2 is SVGIG in the germline V gene (reference sequence). CDR3 length equals 14 residues. In DNA, the CDR3 is TGTGCCTGGAGTGATCCGGGTACGAACACTGAAGCTTTCTTT. Translation: CAWSDPGTNTEAFF.

This rearrangement joins TRBV12-3 or TRBV12-4 to TRBJ2-1; D gene ambiguous. The CDR3 has 13 amino acids. Trimming removed 2 bases from V and 2 bases from J, with 4 bases in between. CDR3 bases: TGTGCCAGCAGTTTATCCCCCTACAATGAGCAGTTCTTC. Its translation is CASSLSPYNEQFF.

In this sample, this clone turned up once. The rearrangement joins TRBV4-1 to TRBJ2-5; TRBD2 agrees at 16 bases. V gave up 3 bases and J gave up 5 bases; unmatched junction bases: 9. CDR1 is MGHRA, CDR2 YSYEKL, per germline. This CDR3 has 18 residues. The CDR3 DNA follows: TGCGCCAGCAGCCAGACCGGGACTAGCGGGAGGGCCCTGGAGACCCAGTACTTC. Protein sequence: CASSQTGTSGRALETQYF.

Remarks on this clone: Other DNA sequences within the sample encode an identical CDR3. The genes are TRBV20-1 and TRBJ1-1; D is uncertain. The V gene's germline CDR1 is DFQATT and CDR2 SNEGSKA (reference sequence). V lost 2 bases and J lost 1, with 2 bases in between. This CDR3 has 11 amino acids. CDR3 in amino acids: CSARRNTEAFF. CDR3 DNA: TGCAGTGCTAGACGGAACACTGAAGCTTTCTTT.

The CDR3 DNA follows: TGTGCCAGCAGTTTTAAGGCTGGAAACACCATATATTTT. It translates to CASSFKAGNTIYF. The chain recombines TRBV12-3 or TRBV12-4 with TRBJ1-3; the D is unclear. This CDR3 contains 13 residues. The germline V and J ends were trimmed by 3 bases and 2 bases, with 5 bases remaining between them.